The clone carrying this TCR beta chain was seen many times. A library of TCRbeta sequences, prepared with unique molecular identifiers, was generated. TCRdb itself ran the PCR reads through MiXCR, one entry per CDR3 protein. The data hold around 600,000 distinct CDR3 sequences, with approximately 16% observed a single time. The data derive from a study of T-cell reconstitution after alpha-beta-depleted transplantation in children. V shed 5 bases and J shed 5 bases, with 12 bases lying between them. The length of the CDR3 is 13 residues. This material consisted of PBMCs from the stem cell graft donor, taken from the stem cell graft. The V call is TRBV12-3 or TRBV12-4, the J call TRBJ2-5; TRBD1 or TRBD2 may be the D gene (5 bases each). This TCR was sampled from a human donor who donated a stem cell graft to a child with acute myeloid leukemia. The CDR3 sequence: CASSPPEGETQYF. DNA of the CDR3: TGTGCCAGCAGTCCCCCTGAGGGGGAGACCCAGTACTTC.